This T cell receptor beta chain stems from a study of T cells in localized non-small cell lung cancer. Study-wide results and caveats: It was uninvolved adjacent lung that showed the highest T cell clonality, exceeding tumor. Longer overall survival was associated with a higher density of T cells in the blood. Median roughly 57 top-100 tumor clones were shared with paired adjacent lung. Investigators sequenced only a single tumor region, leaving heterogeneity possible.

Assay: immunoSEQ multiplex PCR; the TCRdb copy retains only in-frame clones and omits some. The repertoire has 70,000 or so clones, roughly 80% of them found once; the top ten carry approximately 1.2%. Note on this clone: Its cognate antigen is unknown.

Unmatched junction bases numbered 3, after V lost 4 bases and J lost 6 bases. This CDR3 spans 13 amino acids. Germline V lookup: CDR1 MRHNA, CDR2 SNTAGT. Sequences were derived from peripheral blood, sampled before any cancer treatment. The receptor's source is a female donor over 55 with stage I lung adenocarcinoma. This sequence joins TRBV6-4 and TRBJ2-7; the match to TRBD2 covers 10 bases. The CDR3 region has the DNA TGTGCCAGCAGTGTGCTAGCGGGAGTCGAGCAGTACTTC. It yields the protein CASSVLAGVEQYF.